The 11 T cell receptor beta chains listed next were all sequenced from one sample in a study of blood T cells in healthy people across ages (dated by TCRdb to about 2015). The library was prepared using 5' RACE. TCRdb names Illumina HiSeq 2500 as the instrument used. A second about 7 to 12 cycle PCR used a sample-barcoded 5' primer and a J-beta primer mix. TCRdb reprocessing: public reads trimmed at Q25 with fastp, clones called with MiXCR, in-frame beta chains kept. Each entry is one CDR3 protein sequence, shown with its most common DNA and genes. Counted in this sample were hundreds of thousands of distinct CDR3 sequences; roughly 31% of them appeared once. 15% to 19% of the sample is in the top ten clones. Sequenced sample: blood. These receptors originate from an elderly woman in good health.

V and J are TRBV6-5 and TRBJ2-1; 12 bases match TRBD2. This CDR3 region has 16 residues. V dropped 5 bases and J dropped 4; count of bases not matched to a gene: 6. Germline loops: CDR1 MNHEY, CDR2 SVGAGI. The chain's CDR3 is CASSRLAGDAYNEQFF. CDR3 coding DNA: TGTGCCAGCAGTCGACTAGCGGGAGATGCTTACAATGAGCAGTTCTTC.

V and J are TRBV20-1 and TRBJ2-1; no definite D call. This CDR3 comprises 11 residues. Trimming left V 6 bases short and J 9 bases short, with 12 bases between. Germline values: CDR1 DFQATT, CDR2 SNEGSKA (reference sequence). The CDR3: CSAIKLIEQFF. CDR3 nucleotides: TGCAGTGCCATCAAACTAATTGAGCAGTTCTTC.

This clonotype was counted a few times. The V and J genes are TRBV5-6 and TRBJ2-1; 11 bases line up with TRBD2. The ends lost 0 bases at V and 6 bases at J; junction bases unmatched: 2. The CDR3 extends over 15 amino acids. Looked up from germline, CDR1 is SGHDT and CDR2 is YYEEEE. The CDR3 sequence is CASSLVAGGGNEQFF. In DNA, the CDR3 is TGTGCCAGCAGCTTGGTAGCGGGAGGGGGCAATGAGCAGTTCTTC.

This clonotype was detected ten times or more. Written as DNA, the CDR3 is TGCGCCAGCAGCTCTTTGGTCGGGTACCAAGAGACCCAGTACTTC. It codes for CASSSLVGYQETQYF. This chain joins TRBV5-1 and TRBJ2-5; the D is unclear. Germline CDR1 is SGHRS and CDR2 is YFSETQ. Trimming took off 3 bases at V and 0 bases at J, with 12 bases between the two ends. CDR3 length: 15 amino acids.

This clonotype was seen repeatedly, ten times or more. The chain has TRBV5-1 and TRBJ1-1; D uncertain. The CDR3 extends over 13 amino acids. The V end lost 1 base, the J end lost 1 base, and 5 bases lay between the germline ends. The germline gives CDR1 SGHRS, CDR2 YFSETQ. Here the CDR3 reads CASSLRGNTEAFF. The CDR3 nucleotides are TGCGCCAGCAGCTTGCGAGGGAACACTGAAGCTTTCTTT. Full variable domain (remainder filled in from reference TRBV5-1 and TRBJ1-1): KAGVTQTPRYLIKTRGQQVTLSCSPISGHRSVSWYQQTPGQGLQFLFEYFSETQRNKGNFPGRFSGRQFSNSRSEMNVSTLELGDSALYLCASSLRGNTEAFFGQGTRLTVV.

This clonotype was detected only a few times. A much bigger clone sits one base away, suggesting this may be a read error. The chain has TRBV20-1 and TRBJ1-2, with TRBD1 as a possible D gene (5 bases). Germline V gives CDR1 DFQATT, CDR2 SNEGSKA (reference sequence). CDR3 length equals 14 residues. The CDR3 spells CGARDQGGNYGYTF. As DNA, the CDR3 is TGCGGTGCTAGAGATCAGGGAGGGAACTATGGCTACACCTTC.

Comments on this clonotype: A clone one base away is much larger, so this may be a read error. The CDR3 ends on some other residue instead of the conserved phenylalanine or tryptophan, so this is likely a read error. The V call is TRBV3-1, the J call TRBJ2-3; D call uncertain. This CDR3 is 14 amino acids long. The germline V gene has CDR1 LGHDT and CDR2 YNNKEL (reference sequence). Deletions cut 4 bases from V and 3 bases from J, with 11 bases between. The CDR3 region is CASSLNAGTDTQYL. CDR3 bases: TGTGCCAGCAGCCTAAACGCTGGGACAGATACGCAGTATTTG.

There are many counts of this clonotype. The chain links TRBV7-9 to TRBJ2-2; D remains unclear. Trimming cost V 5 bases and J 0 bases, with 10 bases left between them. Germline loops: CDR1 SEHNR, CDR2 FQNEAQ (reference sequence). This CDR3 has 15 residues. The CDR3 loop reads CASSPVLSNTGELFF. The CDR3, as DNA: TGTGCCAGCAGCCCGGTCTTGTCGAACACCGGGGAGCTGTTTTTT.

This clonotype was counted many times. This sequence joins TRBV2 and TRBJ2-5; D tentatively fits TRBD1 or TRBD2 (5 bases each). CDR1 and CDR2 (germline): SNHLY, FYNNEI. Trimming left V 1 base short and J 4 bases short, with 19 bases between. The CDR3 runs 17 residues. The CDR3 DNA reads TGTGCCAGCAGTGAAGGGGGATCATGGGGGAATGGAGAGACCCAGTACTTC. Its translation is CASSEGGSWGNGETQYF.

The V call is TRBV2, the J call TRBJ1-5, with a possible D match to TRBD1 (6 bases). Trimming removed 6 bases at V and 10 bases at J, with 13 bases between. The CDR3 is made up of 12 amino acids. CDR1 and CDR2 from the germline V gene are SNHLY and FYNNEI. The CDR3 bases are TGTGCCAGCAGCTTCGCAGGGGTTCCCCAGCATTTT. Amino acids: CASSFAGVPQHF. Based on the CDR3 plus reference TRBV2 and TRBJ1-5, the full variable domain is EPEVTQTPSHQVTQMGQEVILRCVPISNHLYFYWYRQILGQKVEFLVSFYNNEISEKSEIFDDQFSVERPDGSNFTLKIRSTKLEDSAMYFCASSFAGVPQHFGDGTRLSIL.

In its sample, this clonotype was seen a few times. Just one base apart from a much larger clone, this may be a read error. The J gene is TRBJ2-5, the V gene TRBV20-1, with D perhaps TRBD2 (5 bases). CDR1 DFQATT and CDR2 SNEGSKA come from the germline V gene (reference sequence). This CDR3 is built from 14 residues. V lost 6 bases, J lost 11 bases, and 25 bases lay in between. The CDR3 DNA sequence: TGCAGTGCCCACGCAACCCGCGGGTACAATGAGCAGTACTTC. This translates into CSAHATRGYNEQYF.